A selection of T cell receptor beta chains follows, all from one sample in a study of vaccination and CD4 T cells after COVID-19. The antigens of these receptors remain unknown. TCRdb fed the PCR reads into MiXCR, producing one record per CDR3 protein. The table has some 17,000 distinct CDR3 sequences, approximately 60% seen once. Sequenced sample: CD4+ T cells from blood, cultured in vitro. Receptor source: a human donor who had recovered from COVID-19. The CDR3 runs from the conserved cysteine through the conserved F or W. Fields, in order: D gene, clone size, CDR3 length, V gene, J gene, CDR3 DNA, CDR3 protein. A D gene is named only where the DNA matches it firmly. Rows give clone size only sometimes, using once, few, many, or a class for an expanded clone.

d_call: -
clone_size: few
cdr3_length: 11
v_call: TRBV20-1
j_call: TRBJ1-4
cdr3_nt: TGCAGTGCTAGGGAGAGGGAAAAACTGTTTTTT
cdr3_aa: CSAREREKLFF

d_call: -
clone_size: few
cdr3_length: 11
v_call: TRBV6-2/TRBV6-3
j_call: TRBJ1-2
cdr3_nt: TGTGCCAGCGTTGCAAGCTATGGCTACACCTTC
cdr3_aa: CASVASYGYTF

d_call: TRBD1
clone_size: -
cdr3_length: 16
v_call: TRBV6-1
j_call: TRBJ1-5
cdr3_nt: TGTGCCAGCAGTGTCTCGGACAGGGGATTGTGGCAGCCCCAGCATTTT
cdr3_aa: CASSVSDRGLWQPQHF

d_call: -
clone_size: -
cdr3_length: 15
v_call: TRBV20-1
j_call: TRBJ1-3
cdr3_nt: TGCAGTGCTAGAGAGATCAGGGGAGGGGGAAACACCATATATTTT
cdr3_aa: CSAREIRGGGNTIYF

d_call: -
clone_size: -
cdr3_length: 15
v_call: TRBV20-1
j_call: TRBJ1-5
cdr3_nt: TGCAGTGCTAGTAAGTGGCAGGGGTCGGATCAGCCCCAGCATTTT
cdr3_aa: CSASKWQGSDQPQHF

d_call: TRBD1
clone_size: few
cdr3_length: 13
v_call: TRBV20-1
j_call: TRBJ2-7
cdr3_nt: TGCAGTGCCGGGACAGGGGGCTCCTACGAGCAGTACTTC
cdr3_aa: CSAGTGGSYEQYF

d_call: -
clone_size: few
cdr3_length: 13
v_call: TRBV24-1
j_call: TRBJ1-2
cdr3_nt: TGTGCCACCAGTGATAGTATCGACTATGGCTACACCTTC
cdr3_aa: CATSDSIDYGYTF

d_call: -
clone_size: -
cdr3_length: 15
v_call: TRBV2
j_call: TRBJ1-5
cdr3_nt: TGTGCCAGCAGTGAAGCAACGTATAGCAATCAGCCCCAGCATTTT
cdr3_aa: CASSEATYSNQPQHF

d_call: TRBD2
clone_size: -
cdr3_length: 15
v_call: TRBV6-1
j_call: TRBJ2-3
cdr3_nt: TGTGCCAGCAACGGACTAGCGGGATCGGAAGATACGCAGTATTTT
cdr3_aa: CASNGLAGSEDTQYF

d_call: -
clone_size: -
cdr3_length: 14
v_call: TRBV5-1
j_call: TRBJ1-2
cdr3_nt: TGCGCCAGCAGCTTGGTCTCCGACAGCTATGGCTACACCTTC
cdr3_aa: CASSLVSDSYGYTF

d_call: -
clone_size: -
cdr3_length: 14
v_call: TRBV7-8
j_call: TRBJ1-1
cdr3_nt: TGTGCCAGCAGCCCGGGACGGAAAAACACTGAAGCTTTCTTT
cdr3_aa: CASSPGRKNTEAFF

d_call: -
clone_size: few
cdr3_length: 17
v_call: TRBV21-1
j_call: TRBJ2-7
cdr3_nt: TGTGCCAGCAGCGAATTGGGACAGGGGGTTCCAAGGAGCGAGCAGTACTTC
cdr3_aa: CASSELGQGVPRSEQYF

d_call: TRBD1
clone_size: few
cdr3_length: 12
v_call: TRBV20-1
j_call: TRBJ1-2
cdr3_nt: TGCAGTGCAGAACAGGGGGTGGGCGGCTACACCTTC
cdr3_aa: CSAEQGVGGYTF

d_call: -
clone_size: -
cdr3_length: 13
v_call: TRBV6-5
j_call: TRBJ1-1
cdr3_nt: TGTGCCAGCAGTTACTCGCGGGGCCAGGAAGCTTTCTTT
cdr3_aa: CASSYSRGQEAFF

d_call: -
clone_size: -
cdr3_length: 14
v_call: TRBV27
j_call: TRBJ1-1
cdr3_nt: TGTGCCAGCAGTTTCCGAGAAGCGAACACTGAAGCTTTCTTT
cdr3_aa: CASSFREANTEAFF

d_call: -
clone_size: -
cdr3_length: 12
v_call: TRBV7-2
j_call: TRBJ1-5
cdr3_nt: TGTGCCAGCAGCTTAACCAGGCAGCCCCAGCATTTT
cdr3_aa: CASSLTRQPQHF

d_call: TRBD1
clone_size: few
cdr3_length: 14
v_call: TRBV20-1
j_call: TRBJ1-2
cdr3_nt: TGCAGTGCTAGAGTACAGGGGCGCAACTATGGCTACACCTTC
cdr3_aa: CSARVQGRNYGYTF

d_call: TRBD1
clone_size: -
cdr3_length: 18
v_call: TRBV19
j_call: TRBJ1-2
cdr3_nt: TGTGCCAGTAGTATAGTTACCGGGGGCAGGGGGCTAAACTATGGCTACACCTTC
cdr3_aa: CASSIVTGGRGLNYGYTF

d_call: -
clone_size: -
cdr3_length: 14
v_call: TRBV27
j_call: TRBJ1-2
cdr3_nt: TGTGCCAGCCTTGGACGGGGGAGAGGGGAAGGCTACACCTTC
cdr3_aa: CASLGRGRGEGYTF

d_call: TRBD1
clone_size: -
cdr3_length: 15
v_call: TRBV7-2
j_call: TRBJ2-3
cdr3_nt: TGTGCCAGCAGCTTAGGCGGACAGGGGACAGATACGCAGTATTTT
cdr3_aa: CASSLGGQGTDTQYF

d_call: -
clone_size: -
cdr3_length: 13
v_call: TRBV5-1
j_call: TRBJ2-5
cdr3_nt: TGCGCCAGCAGCTGGGGACTTCAAGAGACCCAGTACTTC
cdr3_aa: CASSWGLQETQYF

d_call: -
clone_size: -
cdr3_length: 13
v_call: TRBV11-2
j_call: TRBJ2-1
cdr3_nt: TGTGCCAGCAGCTTAGGTCTTACCGATGAGCAGTTCTTC
cdr3_aa: CASSLGLTDEQFF

d_call: TRBD1
clone_size: -
cdr3_length: 15
v_call: TRBV6-2/TRBV6-3
j_call: TRBJ2-4
cdr3_nt: TGTGCCAGCACCGACAGGGGATTAGCCAAAAACATTCAGTACTTC
cdr3_aa: CASTDRGLAKNIQYF

d_call: -
clone_size: -
cdr3_length: 15
v_call: TRBV11-3
j_call: TRBJ2-2
cdr3_nt: TGTGCCAGCAGCTCAGGGGTCCCGAACACCGGGGAGCTGTTTTTT
cdr3_aa: CASSSGVPNTGELFF

d_call: -
clone_size: -
cdr3_length: 16
v_call: TRBV7-9
j_call: TRBJ1-1
cdr3_nt: TGTGCCAGCAGCCCCCCGGGTTGGCAGCAGAACACTGAAGCTTTCTTT
cdr3_aa: CASSPPGWQQNTEAFF

d_call: TRBD2
clone_size: -
cdr3_length: 15
v_call: TRBV14
j_call: TRBJ2-1
cdr3_nt: TGTGCCAGCAGCACCCGGACTAGCGGTTTCCAAGAGCAGTTCTTC
cdr3_aa: CASSTRTSGFQEQFF

d_call: -
clone_size: -
cdr3_length: 13
v_call: TRBV12-3/TRBV12-4
j_call: TRBJ2-2
cdr3_nt: TGTACCAGCACCCCAGTGAACACCGGGGAGCTGTTTTTT
cdr3_aa: CTSTPVNTGELFF

d_call: -
clone_size: -
cdr3_length: 12
v_call: TRBV5-1
j_call: TRBJ1-1
cdr3_nt: TGCGCCAGCAGCCTCGGGTCTGGGGAAGCTTTCTTT
cdr3_aa: CASSLGSGEAFF

d_call: -
clone_size: -
cdr3_length: 17
v_call: TRBV7-9
j_call: TRBJ2-1
cdr3_nt: TGTGCCAGCAGCTCCCGTCTCCTGCGGCAGGGGGGGAATGAGCAGTTCTTC
cdr3_aa: CASSSRLLRQGGNEQFF

d_call: -
clone_size: -
cdr3_length: 15
v_call: TRBV15
j_call: TRBJ2-7
cdr3_nt: TGTGCCACCAGCAGAGATAAGGCCAGCTCCTACGAGCAGTACTTC
cdr3_aa: CATSRDKASSYEQYF

d_call: -
clone_size: -
cdr3_length: 15
v_call: TRBV27
j_call: TRBJ1-6
cdr3_nt: TGTGCCAGCAGTATAATGACGGGGGTACGTGCGGCCCTCCACTTT
cdr3_aa: CASSIMTGVRAALHF

d_call: -
clone_size: -
cdr3_length: 14
v_call: TRBV11-1
j_call: TRBJ1-2
cdr3_nt: TGTGCCAGCAACGACATAGGCAGGGTCGGAGGCTACACCTTC
cdr3_aa: CASNDIGRVGGYTF

d_call: -
clone_size: -
cdr3_length: 12
v_call: TRBV7-6
j_call: TRBJ2-5
cdr3_nt: TGTGCCAGCAGCTTGGGGTGGGAGACCCAGTACTTC
cdr3_aa: CASSLGWETQYF

d_call: TRBD1
clone_size: -
cdr3_length: 15
v_call: TRBV5-1
j_call: TRBJ1-1
cdr3_nt: TGCGCCAGCAGCCTTAACAGGGGTTTGTACACTGAAGCTTTCTTT
cdr3_aa: CASSLNRGLYTEAFF

d_call: -
clone_size: -
cdr3_length: 14
v_call: TRBV6-1
j_call: TRBJ1-4
cdr3_nt: TGTGCCAGCAGCCCCGGGGGAAGTTGGGAAAAACTGTTTTTT
cdr3_aa: CASSPGGSWEKLFF

d_call: -
clone_size: few
cdr3_length: 13
v_call: TRBV27
j_call: TRBJ1-6
cdr3_nt: TGTGCCAGCAGTTTACTTAATAATTCACCCCTCCACTTT
cdr3_aa: CASSLLNNSPLHF

d_call: -
clone_size: few
cdr3_length: 15
v_call: TRBV28
j_call: TRBJ1-2
cdr3_nt: TGTGCCAGCAGTTTTACCCCAGGGGCGCGGGGAGGCTACACCTTC
cdr3_aa: CASSFTPGARGGYTF

d_call: -
clone_size: -
cdr3_length: 13
v_call: TRBV19
j_call: TRBJ1-5
cdr3_nt: TGTGCCAGTAGTGTGGACAGCGATCAGCCCCAGCATTTT
cdr3_aa: CASSVDSDQPQHF

d_call: -
clone_size: -
cdr3_length: 14
v_call: TRBV20-1
j_call: TRBJ1-1
cdr3_nt: TGCAGTGCTAGAGTGCGTTGGGGAAACACTGAAGCTTTCTTT
cdr3_aa: CSARVRWGNTEAFF

d_call: TRBD1
clone_size: -
cdr3_length: 15
v_call: TRBV20-1
j_call: TRBJ1-6
cdr3_nt: TGCAGTGCTAGAGATCAGGGGGCCTGGGGTTCACCCCTCCACTTT
cdr3_aa: CSARDQGAWGSPLHF

d_call: -
clone_size: -
cdr3_length: 17
v_call: TRBV7-3
j_call: TRBJ2-6
cdr3_nt: TGTGCCAGCAGCTTAACCTCCTTGCGCGCTGGGGCCAACGTCCTGACTTTC
cdr3_aa: CASSLTSLRAGANVLTF

d_call: -
clone_size: -
cdr3_length: 14
v_call: TRBV2
j_call: TRBJ1-1
cdr3_nt: TGTGCCAGCAGTGAACGGTCAGGGAACACTGAAGCTTTCTTT
cdr3_aa: CASSERSGNTEAFF

d_call: TRBD1
clone_size: few
cdr3_length: 14
v_call: TRBV7-9
j_call: TRBJ2-3
cdr3_nt: TGTGCCAGCAGCCCACAGGGGGAAGAGGATACGCAGTATTTT
cdr3_aa: CASSPQGEEDTQYF

d_call: -
clone_size: -
cdr3_length: 13
v_call: TRBV6-2/TRBV6-3
j_call: TRBJ2-7
cdr3_nt: TGTGCCAGCAGTGGAAACCGGGTCAACGAGCAGTACTTC
cdr3_aa: CASSGNRVNEQYF

d_call: -
clone_size: -
cdr3_length: 13
v_call: TRBV10-3
j_call: TRBJ1-5
cdr3_nt: TGTGCCATCAGAGCAGCTAGCAATCAGCCCCAGCATTTT
cdr3_aa: CAIRAASNQPQHF

d_call: TRBD1
clone_size: -
cdr3_length: 15
v_call: TRBV20-1
j_call: TRBJ1-1
cdr3_nt: TGCAGTGCTAGAGACAGGGGACAGGGTAACACTGAAGCTTTCTTT
cdr3_aa: CSARDRGQGNTEAFF

d_call: -
clone_size: once
cdr3_length: 15
v_call: TRBV5-1
j_call: TRBJ1-5
cdr3_nt: TGCGCCAGCAGCTTGGAAGGGAATGGCAATCAGCCCCAGCATTTT
cdr3_aa: CASSLEGNGNQPQHF

d_call: -
clone_size: medium-sized
cdr3_length: 15
v_call: TRBV24-1
j_call: TRBJ2-7
cdr3_nt: TGTGCCACCAGTGATTCGCAGGGGTGGTTCAACGAGCAGTACTTC
cdr3_aa: CATSDSQGWFNEQYF

d_call: TRBD1
clone_size: -
cdr3_length: 14
v_call: TRBV11-2
j_call: TRBJ1-1
cdr3_nt: TGTGCCAGCAGCCTACTCACAGGGGACACTGAAGCTTTCTTT
cdr3_aa: CASSLLTGDTEAFF